This TCR beta chain derives from a study of blood T cell repertoires in COVID-19. As for the study in general: Samples of COVID-19 (acute and convalescent) were obtained from the United States, Italy and Spain.

In the original analysis: Scientists estimated how many nucleated cells there were by amplifying reference gene primers. Some clones are missing from TCRdb's copy, which holds only in-frame ones; the method was immunoSEQ multiplex PCR. That table is the source of V, J and clone size, and D and trimming were worked out from the DNA. The table lists around 200,000 clones, under 85% of them singletons. The TCR was taken from a woman of 80 years or more with acute or convalescent COVID-19. Sequenced input: peripheral blood.

The CDR3 here is CASSPYREGRNTIYF. The CDR3 DNA reads TGTGCCAGCAGTCCTTACAGGGAAGGGAGAAACACCATATATTTT. The chain is built from TRBV27 and TRBJ1-3, with a tentative D call TRBD1 (6 bases). The V end lost 5 bases, the J end lost 5 bases, and 16 bases lay between the germline ends. Looked up from germline, CDR1 is MNHEY and CDR2 is SMNVEV (reference sequence). This CDR3 is built from 15 residues.